This TCR beta chain was observed in a study of tissue T cells after allogeneic stem cell transplantation. Indicated time point: mouse harvest day 7 after allogeneic transplant. Tail vein injection delivered 10^7 T-cell-depleted bone marrow cells and 10^6 splenic CD5+ T cells. B6 (H2b) cells into BALB/c (H2d) mice; tissues taken at day 7 or 14. The assay was immunoSEQ multiplex PCR, and TCRdb's table has in-frame clones only and misses some. The sample shows around 4,000 clones, roughly 53% of them seen only once. Comment on this clone: Its antigen is unidentified. Genes and germline come from the mouse. The read comes to an end 1 residue before the CDR3 does, leaving the germline J gene to fill in the end.

The CDR3 has 13 amino acids. Germline assignment: CDR1 KGHTA and CDR2 FQNQQP. Study-level points and caveats: Limitations included a small, clinically heterogeneous cohort and limited sampling depth. The study did not identify alloreactive or antigen-specific tissue TCRs, and some clones might be persisting host cells.

The V call is TRBV23, the J call TRBJ2-3; TRBD2, as called in the table, went unchecked against the DNA. The sequence came from a female BALB/c mouse given C57BL/6 T cells with graft-versus-host disease after an allogeneic hematopoietic cell transplant. Sequenced input: gut tissue. The covered CDR3 bases are TGCTCCAGCAGTCAATTGGGTTCAGAAACGCTGTAT. It specifies CSSSQLGSETLY. The complete CDR3 protein is CSSSQLGSETLYF.